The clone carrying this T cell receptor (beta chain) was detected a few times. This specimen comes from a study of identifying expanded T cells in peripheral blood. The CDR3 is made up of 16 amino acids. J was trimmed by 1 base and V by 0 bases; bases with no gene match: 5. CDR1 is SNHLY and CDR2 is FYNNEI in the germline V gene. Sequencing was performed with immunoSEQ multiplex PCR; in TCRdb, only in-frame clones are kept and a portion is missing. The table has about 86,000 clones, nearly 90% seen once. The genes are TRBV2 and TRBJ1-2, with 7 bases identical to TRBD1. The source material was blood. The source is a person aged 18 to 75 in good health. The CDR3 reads CASSEAERGRNYGYTF. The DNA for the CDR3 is TGTGCCAGCAGTGAAGCGGAGAGGGGGCGTAACTATGGCTACACCTTC.